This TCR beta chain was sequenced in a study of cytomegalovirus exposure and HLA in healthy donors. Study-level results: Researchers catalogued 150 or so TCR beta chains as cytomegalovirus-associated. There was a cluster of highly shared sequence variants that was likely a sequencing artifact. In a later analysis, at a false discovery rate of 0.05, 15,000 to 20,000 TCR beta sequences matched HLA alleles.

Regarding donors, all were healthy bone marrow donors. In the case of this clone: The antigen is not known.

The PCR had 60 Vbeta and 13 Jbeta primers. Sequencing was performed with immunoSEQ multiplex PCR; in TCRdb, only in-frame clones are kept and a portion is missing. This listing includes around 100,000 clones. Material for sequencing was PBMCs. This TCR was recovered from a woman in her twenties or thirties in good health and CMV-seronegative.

Written as DNA, the CDR3 is TGCAGTGCCATCGAGTCCTACACGCAGTATTTT. This codes for CSAIESYTQYF. The J gene is TRBJ2-3, the V gene TRBV20-1, with no clear D. The CDR3 sequence is 11 residues long. V shed 6 bases and J shed 9 bases, with 13 bases lying between them. In germline, CDR1 is DFQATT, CDR2 SNEGSKA (reference sequence).